This paragraph reports one T cell receptor beta chain. No antigen is known for it. CDR3 length: 13 amino acids. The germline V gene encodes CDR1 SEHNR and CDR2 FQNEAQ (reference sequence). These data originate in a study of T cells expressing NK-cell markers. Study summary: There were seven HCMV-seropositive donors and one seronegative donor among the eight sequenced.

It was by 5'RACE template switching with UMIs that TCR beta cDNA was made. TCRdb re-called the 5' RACE reads and catalogs CDR3 proteins one per entry, DNA excluded. The listing records some 300,000 distinct CDR3 sequences. Broader study findings: It was still unclear whether expanded NKG2C+ T cell clones were HCMV specific. The share of CD8+ T cells held by dominant NKG2C+ clonotypes was about 1.0-8% in 5 or 6 donors.

The sequence derives from a man younger than 35 in good health. The source material was blood T cells: a sorted CD56 or NKG2C T cell subset, CD4+ or CD8+ T cells, or bulk PBMC T cells (not recorded which). This chain uses TRBV7-9 with TRBJ1-2; TCRdb's assignment of TRBD1 cannot be checked, as there is no DNA. The CDR3 loop is CASSLVGTDGYTF.